This is a list of T cell receptor beta chains from one sample in a study of regulatory T cells in long-lasting Graves disease. TCRdb processed the multiplex PCR reads anew with MiXCR; each CDR3 protein has one entry. Counted here are almost 350,000 distinct CDR3 sequences, roughly 21% occurring once; the ten biggest clones make up around 30%. The specimen comprised peripheral blood mononuclear cells (PBMCs), sampled when the disease was refractory, from a patient treated with antithyroid drugs. These receptors were collected from a female donor with Graves disease. The CDR3 runs from the conserved cysteine through the conserved F or W. Each record gives: CDR3 length, clone size, J gene, V gene, D gene, CDR3 protein, CDR3 DNA. A D gene is named only where the DNA matches it firmly. Size values are once, few and many counts, or a class for expanded clones, and some rows have none.

>13|few|TRBJ1-3|TRBV10-3|TRBD1
CAISPTGENTIYF
TGTGCCATCAGCCCGACAGGGGAAAACACCATATATTTT
>14|NA|TRBJ2-1|TRBV28|TRBD2
CASHSGRFYNEQFF
TGTGCCAGCCATAGCGGGAGGTTTTACAATGAGCAGTTCTTC
>17|few|TRBJ2-7|TRBV20-1|NA
CSARDYDSSPFVYEQYF
TGCAGTGCTAGAGATTATGATAGTAGCCCCTTCGTTTACGAGCAGTACTTC
>14|few|TRBJ1-1|TRBV7-2|TRBD1
CASSLAGTGSEAFF
TGTGCCAGCAGCTTAGCCGGGACAGGGAGTGAAGCTTTCTTT
>15|NA|TRBJ2-7|TRBV28|TRBD1
CASRLGQGPREEQYF
TGTGCCAGCAGACTCGGACAGGGACCGAGGGAAGAGCAGTACTTC
>16|few|TRBJ1-2|TRBV9|TRBD1
CASSAWTGGLDYGYTF
TGTGCCAGCAGCGCCTGGACAGGGGGACTTGACTATGGCTACACCTTC
>13|NA|TRBJ1-1|TRBV11-2|NA
CASSFGWSTEAFF
TGTGCCAGCAGCTTTGGCTGGAGCACTGAAGCTTTCTTT
>12|many|TRBJ2-7|TRBV2|NA
CASNRHTYEQYF
TGTGCCAGCAATCGACATACCTACGAGCAGTACTTC
>9|many|TRBJ2-7|TRBV19|NA
CASPATGSF
TGTGCCAGTCCGGCGACAGGAAGCTTC
>14|NA|TRBJ2-5|TRBV5-1|TRBD2
CASSLVSGAETQYF
TGCGCCAGCAGCTTGGTCAGCGGGGCTGAGACCCAGTACTTC